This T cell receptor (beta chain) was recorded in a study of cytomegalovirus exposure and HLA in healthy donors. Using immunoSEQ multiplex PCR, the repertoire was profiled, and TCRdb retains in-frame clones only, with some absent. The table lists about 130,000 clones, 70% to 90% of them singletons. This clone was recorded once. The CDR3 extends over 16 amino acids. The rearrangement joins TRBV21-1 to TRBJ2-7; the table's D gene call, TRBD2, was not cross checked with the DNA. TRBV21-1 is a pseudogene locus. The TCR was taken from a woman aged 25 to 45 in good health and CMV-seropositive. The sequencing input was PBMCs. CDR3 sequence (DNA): TGTGCCAGCAGCAGAGCGACTAGCGAAAATGCCTACGAGCAGTACTTC. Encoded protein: CASSRATSENAYEQYF.